Below, one T cell receptor (beta chain) is given with its context. Its antigen remains unknown. This CDR3 comprises 15 residues. The germline gives CDR1 MDHEN, CDR2 SYDVKM. The source of the sample is a study of CXCR3-negative and CXCR3-positive naive CD8 T cells. Study-wide results and caveats: CXCR3-positive naive cells had TRB CDR3s that were more hydrophobic than CXCR3-negative naive cells had.

It was by 5' RACE with UMI labels that the TRB cDNA libraries were prepared. TCRdb reprocessed the 5' RACE reads, with one entry per CDR3 protein and no DNA. Its listing shows roughly 80,000 distinct CDR3 sequences. The chain is built from TRBV28 and TRBJ2-1; TCRdb's assignment of TRBD1 cannot be checked, as there is no DNA. The source of this sequence is a human donor in good health. Some clones in this sample may be carry-over from other donors' samples. Specimen: naive CXCR3+ CD8+ T cells from blood. Described subset: CD45RO-CCR7+CD27+CD95- naive CD8+ T cells expressing CXCR3 (TNR3+). CDR3 loop: CASSETSNSGLGQFF.